This T cell receptor beta chain was captured by sequencing in a study of blood T cell repertoires in COVID-19. In the study overall: Collection of acute and convalescent COVID-19 samples took place in the United States, Italy and Spain. The cDNA or gDNA used as material had been derived from T cells, B-cell-depleted T cells, or PBMCs.

Per germline, CDR1 KGHDR and CDR2 SFDVKD. The ends were cut back, 2 bases at V and 4 bases at J, with 13 bases in the middle. CDR3 length equals 15 residues. In the original analysis: Nucleated cell counts were estimated from reference gene primer amplification. Assay: immunoSEQ multiplex PCR; the TCRdb copy retains only in-frame clones and omits some. V, J and clone size are taken as reported in that table, and D and trimming were inferred from the DNA itself. The table lists 50,000 to 65,000 clones, 80% to 90% of them singletons. The clonotype was recovered from a man in his forties with acute or convalescent COVID-19. Sequenced material: peripheral blood. V gene TRBV24-1 combines with J gene TRBJ1-1; possible D gene TRBD1, 5 bases. This CDR3 reads CATSDSRSGGTEAFF. CDR3 DNA: TGTGCCACCAGTGATTCCAGATCGGGGGGCACTGAAGCTTTCTTT.